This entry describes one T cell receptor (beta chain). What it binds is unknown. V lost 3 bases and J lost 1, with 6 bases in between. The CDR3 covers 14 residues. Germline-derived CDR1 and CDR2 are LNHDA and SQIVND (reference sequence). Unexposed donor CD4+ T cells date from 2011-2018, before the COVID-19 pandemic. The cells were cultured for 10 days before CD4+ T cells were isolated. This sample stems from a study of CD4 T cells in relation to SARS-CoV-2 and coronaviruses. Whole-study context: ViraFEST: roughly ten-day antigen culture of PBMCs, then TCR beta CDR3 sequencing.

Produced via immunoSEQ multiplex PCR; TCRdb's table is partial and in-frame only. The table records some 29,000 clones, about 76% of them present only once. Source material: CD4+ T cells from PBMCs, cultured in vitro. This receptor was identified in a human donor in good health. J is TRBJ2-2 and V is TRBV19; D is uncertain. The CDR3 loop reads CASSISGNTGELFF. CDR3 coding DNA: TGTGCCAGTAGTATTTCAGGGAACACCGGGGAGCTGTTTTTT.